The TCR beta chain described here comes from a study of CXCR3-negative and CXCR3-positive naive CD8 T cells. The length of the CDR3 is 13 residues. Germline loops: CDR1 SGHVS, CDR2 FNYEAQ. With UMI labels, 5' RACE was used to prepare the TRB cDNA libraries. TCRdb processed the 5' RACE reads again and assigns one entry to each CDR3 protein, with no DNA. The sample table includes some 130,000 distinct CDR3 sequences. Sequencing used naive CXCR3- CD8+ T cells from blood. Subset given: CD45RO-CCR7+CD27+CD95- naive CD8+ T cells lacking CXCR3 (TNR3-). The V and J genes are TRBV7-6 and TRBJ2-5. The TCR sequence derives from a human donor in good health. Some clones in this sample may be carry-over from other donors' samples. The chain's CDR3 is CASRKGIEETQYF. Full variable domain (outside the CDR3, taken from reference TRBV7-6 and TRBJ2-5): GAGVSQSPRYKVTKRGQDVALRCDPISGHVSLYWYRQALGQGPEFLTYFNYEAQQDKSGLPNDRFSAERPEGSISTLTIQRTEQRDSAMYRCASRKGIEETQYFGPGTRLLVL.